This paragraph covers one T cell receptor beta chain sequence. The data are from a study of T cell changes during pregnancy in multiple sclerosis. Method: immunoSEQ multiplex PCR; TCRdb's copy keeps in-frame clones and lacks some. The profile covers 75,000 to 100,000 clones, with 90% appearing a single time and around 0.78% taken by the ten largest. CDR1 is SGHRS, CDR2 YFSETQ, per germline. The V end lost 4 bases, the J end lost 4 bases, and 15 bases lay between the germline ends. This CDR3 contains 15 residues. The TCR originated in a female donor in good health, enrolled as a control in a pregnancy study. The chain couples TRBV5-1 to TRBJ2-1, with a tentative D call TRBD2 (5 bases). The sequences come from peripheral blood, collected in the second trimester of pregnancy. The CDR3 bases are TGCGCCAGCAGCAGTGGAACTAGATCATACAATGAGCAGTTCTTC. Amino acid sequence: CASSSGTRSYNEQFF.